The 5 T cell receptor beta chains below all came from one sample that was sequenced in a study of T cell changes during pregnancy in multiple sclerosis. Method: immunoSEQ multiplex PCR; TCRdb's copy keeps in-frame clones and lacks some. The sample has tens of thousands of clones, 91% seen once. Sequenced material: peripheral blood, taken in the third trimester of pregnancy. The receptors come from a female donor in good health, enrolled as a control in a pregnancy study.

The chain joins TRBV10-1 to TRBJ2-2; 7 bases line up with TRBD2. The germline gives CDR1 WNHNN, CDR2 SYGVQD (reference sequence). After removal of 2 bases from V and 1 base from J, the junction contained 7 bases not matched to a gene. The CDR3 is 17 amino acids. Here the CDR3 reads CASSEGPTGGNTGELFF. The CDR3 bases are TGCGCCAGCAGTGAGGGGCCTACGGGAGGGAACACCGGGGAGCTGTTTTTT.

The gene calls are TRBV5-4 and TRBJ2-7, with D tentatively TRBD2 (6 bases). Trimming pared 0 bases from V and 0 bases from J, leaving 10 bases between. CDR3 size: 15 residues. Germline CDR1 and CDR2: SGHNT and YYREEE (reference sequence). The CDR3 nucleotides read TGTGCCAGCAGCTTGGAGGCGGGAAGCTCCTACGAGCAGTACTTC. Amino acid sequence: CASSLEAGSSYEQYF.

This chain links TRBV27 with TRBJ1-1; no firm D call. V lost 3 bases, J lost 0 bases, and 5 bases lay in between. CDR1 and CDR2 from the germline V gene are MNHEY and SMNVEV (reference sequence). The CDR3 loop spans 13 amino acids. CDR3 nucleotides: TGTGCCAGCAGTTTCATTCTGAACACTGAAGCTTTCTTT. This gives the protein CASSFILNTEAFF.

The CDR3 sequence is CASREPGLRF. CDR3 nucleotides: TGTGCCAGCAGGGAACCGGGACTCCGCTTT. The chain joins TRBV21-1 to TRBJ1-1. TRBV21-1 is a pseudogene. The CDR3 extends over 10 amino acids.

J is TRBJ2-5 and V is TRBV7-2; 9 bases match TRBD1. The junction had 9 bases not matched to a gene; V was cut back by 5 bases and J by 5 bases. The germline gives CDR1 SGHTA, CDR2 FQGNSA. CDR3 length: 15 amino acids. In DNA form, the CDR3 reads TGTGCCAGCAGCCCCCGGACAGGGGACAGGGAGACCCAGTACTTC. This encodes CASSPRTGDRETQYF.